These T cell receptor beta chains were read from a single sample in a study of T cell changes during pregnancy in multiple sclerosis. TCRdb's table, derived via immunoSEQ multiplex PCR, lists solely in-frame clones and lacks some. The data show 16,000 or so clones, around 96% seen once. The sequences come from peripheral blood, collected in the third trimester of pregnancy. Every receptor here comes from a female donor with multiple sclerosis, enrolled in a pregnancy study. CDR3s include the opening cysteine and the closing phenylalanine or tryptophan. D genes are given only for firm matches. Rows give clone size only sometimes, using once, few, many, or a class for an expanded clone.

>TRBD2|TRBV27|.|TRBJ2-7
TGTGCCAGCAGCCCGGGACTAGCGGGGTTCTACGAGCAGTACTTC
CASSPGLAGFYEQYF
>TRBD1|TRBV10-3|.|TRBJ2-3
TGTGCCATCAGTGAGTCGGCGGGACAGGGAGCCACAGATACGCAGTATTTT
CAISESAGQGATDTQYF
>.|TRBV2|.|TRBJ1-2
TGTGCCAGCAGTGAAAGGGCCCGACAGGTCTATGGCTACACCTTC
CASSERARQVYGYTF
>TRBD2|TRBV15|.|TRBJ2-1
TGTGCCACCAGCAGGGGGACTAGCGGGAGAGGGGGTAATGAGCAGTTCTTC
CATSRGTSGRGGNEQFF
>TRBD1|TRBV7-2|once|TRBJ2-3
TGTGCCAGCAGCCCCGGGACAGGGGGCACAGATACGCAGTATTTT
CASSPGTGGTDTQYF
>.|TRBV27|.|TRBJ1-1
TGTGCCAGCAGTTTCGGCAGGGCGAACACTGAAGCTTTCTTT
CASSFGRANTEAFF
>.|TRBV7-9|.|TRBJ1-1
TGTGCCAGCAGCTTAACTAGGACTGAAGCTTTCTTT
CASSLTRTEAFF
>.|TRBV6-6|.|TRBJ2-7
TGTGCCAGCAGTTACTATAGTCGCAGGGAGGACTACGAGCAGTACTTC
CASSYYSRREDYEQYF
>.|TRBV27|once|TRBJ2-1
TGTGCCAGCAGTTTCGAGGCGCCAGAGCAGTTCTTC
CASSFEAPEQFF
>.|TRBV19|.|TRBJ1-5
TGTGCCAGTAGTATGGGGAGGGCTCAGCCCCAGCATTTT
CASSMGRAQPQHF
>TRBD2|TRBV30|once|TRBJ2-3
TGTGCCTGGAGTGGATCCGATCGGGGAGGGCCGGTTATTCGCACAGATACGCAGTATTTT
CAWSGSDRGGPVIRTDTQYF
>TRBD2|TRBV15|.|TRBJ2-5
TGTGCCACCAGCAGAGAACTAGCGGGAGTGGGGGGAGAGACCCAGTACTTC
CATSRELAGVGGETQYF
>.|TRBV7-9|.|TRBJ2-1
TGTGCCAGCAGCCCCCAGACTACCTCCTACAATGAGCAGTTCTTC
CASSPQTTSYNEQFF
>TRBD1|TRBV2|.|TRBJ1-1
TGTGCCAGCAGACTTCCGGGACAGGGGACTGAAGCTTTCTTT
CASRLPGQGTEAFF
>.|TRBV19|.|TRBJ2-7
TGTGCCAGTAGTCCACAGGGATGGTACGAGCAGTACTTC
CASSPQGWYEQYF
>TRBD1|TRBV7-2|.|TRBJ2-3
TGTGCCAGCAGCTTAGCCTGGACAGGGGGTTTAGATACGCAGTATTTT
CASSLAWTGGLDTQYF
>TRBD1|TRBV29-1|once|TRBJ2-2
TGCAGCGTTGGTTCAAAAAGGACAGGGGGGTACACCGGGGAGCTGTTTTTT
CSVGSKRTGGYTGELFF
>.|TRBV4-1|once|TRBJ2-7
TGCGCCAGCAGCCAAGGTCCCACAGGAGCCTACGAGCAGTACTTC
CASSQGPTGAYEQYF
>.|TRBV5-1|.|TRBJ2-1
TGCGCCAGCAGACGGACAGAGTACTACAATGAGCAGTTCTTC
CASRRTEYYNEQFF
>.|TRBV2|.|TRBJ1-1
TGTGCCAGCAGGATGAACAGGGTGGACACTGAAGCTTTCTTT
CASRMNRVDTEAFF
>TRBD1|TRBV5-8|.|TRBJ1-2
TGTGCCAGCAGATCGACAGGGGAGGGCTATGGCTACACCTTC
CASRSTGEGYGYTF
>TRBD2|TRBV10-3|.|TRBJ2-1
TGTGCCATCAGCGGACTAGCGGGAGGGTCCTACAATGAGCAGTTCTTC
CAISGLAGGSYNEQFF
>TRBD1|TRBV11-2|.|TRBJ2-6
TGTGCCAGCAGCTTAGATCGATGGGACAGCGCTTCCCCTGGGGCCAACGTCCTGACTTTC
CASSLDRWDSASPGANVLTF
>TRBD2|TRBV28|.|TRBJ2-1
TGTGCCACCTATTCAGTCGTAAGCGGGAGGGCCAGTTACAATGAGCAGTTCTTC
CATYSVVSGRASYNEQFF
>TRBD1|TRBV15|.|TRBJ1-5
TGTGCCACCAGCAGAGCAGGGGGCCGTCAGCCCCAGCATTTT
CATSRAGGRQPQHF
>.|TRBV2|.|TRBJ1-5
TGTGCCAGCAGTGAGGTAGGGTCCCTAGCGCCCCAGCATTTT
CASSEVGSLAPQHF
>.|TRBV11-2|.|TRBJ2-7
TGTGCCAGCAGCACAACAGAGTCCTACGAGCAGTACTTC
CASSTTESYEQYF
>TRBD2|TRBV2|.|TRBJ2-1
TGTGCCAGCATCCCGGGGGGGGACAATGAGCAGTTCTTC
CASIPGGDNEQFF
>TRBD2|TRBV9|.|TRBJ2-1
TGTGCCAGCAGCCCGGGACTAGCGGGAGACTACAATGAGCAGTTCTTC
CASSPGLAGDYNEQFF
>TRBD2|TRBV7-3|once|TRBJ2-3
TGTGCCAGCAGCTTCCGGGGCGTCCGTCAGCGGGGGACAACTCGGGATACGCAGTATTTT
CASSFRGVRQRGTTRDTQYF
>.|TRBV19|once|TRBJ2-1
TGTGCCAGTAACCGACCGGGACTCCCATTCGAGCAGTTCTTC
CASNRPGLPFEQFF
>TRBD1|TRBV28|.|TRBJ2-7
TGTGCCAGCAGTTTACCTGGGACAGGGGAGGACGAGCAGTACTTC
CASSLPGTGEDEQYF
>.|TRBV27|once|TRBJ2-5
TGTGCCAGCAGTTTATTGGGGGGTAGAGAAGAGACCCAGTACTTC
CASSLLGGREETQYF
>.|TRBV18|once|TRBJ2-3
TGTGCCAGCTCCACCCGTAGCGTAAAGGGCGCAGATACGCAGTATTTT
CASSTRSVKGADTQYF
>TRBD2|TRBV27|.|TRBJ2-1
TGTGCCAGCAGGGGTTGGACTAGCGGGAGCAATGAGCAGTTCTTC
CASRGWTSGSNEQFF
>TRBD2|TRBV7-6|.|TRBJ2-2
TGTGCCAGCAGCTTAGGCGGGGGAAACACCGGGGAGCTGTTTTTT
CASSLGGGNTGELFF
>.|TRBV5-4|once|TRBJ1-2
TGTGCCAGCAGCTTGGCGGGGAGGGAAGGCTACACCTTC
CASSLAGREGYTF
>TRBD2|TRBV4-1|few|TRBJ2-7
TGCGCCAGCAGCCAAGGAGCGGGGGGCACCTACGAGCAGTACTTC
CASSQGAGGTYEQYF
>TRBD2|TRBV5-1|.|TRBJ2-3
TGCGCCAGCACCGGGACTAGGGCAGATACGCAGTATTTT
CASTGTRADTQYF
>.|TRBV18|.|TRBJ2-4
TGTGCCAGCTCACCACCCCAGGACGGGATAAACATTCAGTACTTC
CASSPPQDGINIQYF
>.|TRBV4-2|.|TRBJ1-6
TGTGCCAGCAGCCTTGCCGCGGCAGTTCCCAATTCACCCCTCCACTTT
CASSLAAAVPNSPLHF
>.|TRBV6-1|.|TRBJ1-2
TGTGCCAGCGGTTTTCTTTGGGGCGCGGATGGCTACACCTTC
CASGFLWGADGYTF
>TRBD2|TRBV5-4|.|TRBJ2-5
TGTGCCAGCAGCTTGATGGCGGGGGGAGAGACCCAGTACTTC
CASSLMAGGETQYF
>TRBD1|TRBV7-9|.|TRBJ2-7
TGTGCCAGCAGCCTACGGGACAGGGGGCTCGAGCAGTACTTC
CASSLRDRGLEQYF
>TRBD1|TRBV19|.|TRBJ1-5
TGTGCCAGTAGTATAGTCGGGACAGGGGGAGGTCAGCCCCAGCATTTT
CASSIVGTGGGQPQHF
>.|TRBV14|.|TRBJ2-3
TGTGCCAGCAGCCCGGACAGTTCCACAGATACGCAGTATTTT
CASSPDSSTDTQYF
>.|TRBV5-1|.|TRBJ2-5
TGCGCCAGCAGCTTGGTTGGACAGACACAAGAGACCCAGTACTTC
CASSLVGQTQETQYF
>.|TRBV29-1|.|TRBJ2-1
TGCAGCGTTCCGAGCGGGCCAACCTACAATGAGCAGTTCTTC
CSVPSGPTYNEQFF